This entry lists 27 T cell receptor beta chains sequenced from one sample in a study of blood T cell repertoires in COVID-19 (dated by TCRdb to 2018 to 2021). Library preparation was by the immunoSEQ multiplex PCR assay. Drawn from immuneACCESS, this table holds only the in-frame rearrangements with V and J called that TCRdb kept. Clones are partly lost; checked studies trace under half to an unresolved V gene and leave the rest unexplained. For this sample there are about 190,000 clones; approximately 84% appear just once. The biggest ten clones account for around 3.5% of the sample. Sample: PBMCs or T cells enriched from blood (not recorded which). Every receptor here comes from a young woman who had recovered from COVID-19.

CDR3: CASSYDRLPGEQYF. The CDR3 nucleotides are TGTGCCAGCAGCTACGACAGGTTGCCGGGTGAGCAGTACTTC. The V gene is TRBV7-2, the J gene TRBJ2-7, with TRBD1 as a possible D gene (6 bases). Germline values: CDR1 SGHTA, CDR2 FQGNSA. CDR3 length equals 14 residues. Trimming left V 4 bases short and J 7 bases short, with 17 bases between.

The chain recombines TRBV28 with TRBJ1-1; tentatively, D is TRBD1 (5 bases). This CDR3 contains 15 residues. CDR1 is MDHEN and CDR2 is SYDVKM in the germline V gene. Trimming shortened V by 2 bases and J by 4 bases, and 14 bases separated the two germline ends. The CDR3 spells CASSLQRGLGTEAFF. CDR3 in DNA: TGTGCCAGCAGTTTACAGCGGGGCCTGGGCACTGAAGCTTTCTTT.

The CDR3 DNA reads as TGTGCCAGCATCCCCACCCTGGGGGGCGAGCAGTACGTC. Protein: CASIPTLGGEQYV. This rearrangement joins TRBV28 to TRBJ2-7; a weak D match, TRBD2 (6 bases). The CDR3 spans 13 residues. Trimming shortened V by 7 bases and J by 6 bases, and 16 bases separated the two germline ends. Per germline, CDR1 MDHEN and CDR2 SYDVKM.

The rearrangement uses TRBV7-2 and TRBJ1-6; 11 bases are a match to TRBD1. Germline CDR1 SGHTA, CDR2 FQGNSA. The CDR3 extends over 16 amino acids. J was trimmed by 5 bases and V by 5 bases; bases with no gene match: 5. The DNA of the CDR3 is TGTGCCAGCAGCCCTTGGGACAGGGGGGATAATTCACCCCTCCACTTT. Amino acid sequence: CASSPWDRGDNSPLHF.

This clone was detected a few times. The chain is built from TRBV27 and TRBJ2-7; 10 bases align to TRBD2. After removal of 7 bases from V and 4 bases from J, the junction contained 7 bases not matched to a gene. The CDR3 runs to 14 residues. The V gene's germline CDR1 is MNHEY and CDR2 SMNVEV (reference sequence). As DNA, the CDR3 is TGTGCCAGCATTTCGCTAGCGGGGGCTTACGAGCAGTACTTC. Translating it yields CASISLAGAYEQYF.

This chain uses TRBV11-2 with TRBJ1-1; the D is unclear. Germline V gene lookup returns CDR1 SGHAT and CDR2 FQNNGV. The V and J ends lost 5 bases and 9 bases respectively, with 13 bases between them. The CDR3 contains 12 residues. CDR3 in DNA: TGTGCCAGCAGCCGGAGCAAGGAAAAAGCTTTCTTT. Protein product: CASSRSKEKAFF.

This clone was counted between two and nine times. The chain is built from TRBV9 and TRBJ2-3, with 8 bases identical to TRBD2. CDR1 and CDR2 (germline): SGDLS, YYNGEE. This CDR3 is built from 16 residues. V gave up 4 bases and J gave up 4 bases; unmatched junction bases: 11. The chain's CDR3 is CASSPTAGARPDTQYF. The CDR3, as DNA: TGTGCCAGCAGCCCCACAGCGGGAGCCAGGCCAGATACGCAGTATTTT.

CDR3 nucleotide sequence: TGTGCCAGTACCAACTCGCCCCTGGGACTAGCGGGACACAATGAGCAGTTCTTC. Translated, it gives CASTNSPLGLAGHNEQFF. V is TRBV19 and J is TRBJ2-1; the match to TRBD2 covers 13 bases. The CDR3 loop spans 18 amino acids. The V and J ends lost 7 bases and 5 bases, in that order; junction bases with no gene match: 14. Germline CDR1 and CDR2: LNHDA and SQIVND (reference sequence).

This sequence joins TRBV19 and TRBJ2-5, with D perhaps TRBD2 (5 bases). Germline-derived CDR1 and CDR2 are LNHDA and SQIVND (reference sequence). The CDR3 is made up of 13 amino acids. The V end was cut by 5 bases, the J end by 0 bases, with 7 bases between. CDR3 region: CASSPGYQETQYF. The CDR3 nucleotides read TGTGCCAGTAGTCCGGGGTACCAAGAGACCCAGTACTTC.

The V gene is TRBV27, the J gene TRBJ1-2; tentatively, D is TRBD1 (6 bases). Trimming removed 0 bases at V and 4 bases at J, with 9 bases between. CDR1 and CDR2 (germline): MNHEY, SMNVEV (reference sequence). This CDR3 region has 14 residues. This chain's CDR3 is CASSLSQGTYGYTF. In DNA form, the CDR3 reads TGTGCCAGCAGTTTATCACAGGGAACCTATGGCTACACCTTC.

The chain recombines TRBV28 with TRBJ1-5, with no clear D. V was trimmed by 7 bases and J by 1 base, leaving 5 bases between them. CDR3 length equals 12 residues. Germline-derived CDR1 and CDR2 are MDHEN and SYDVKM. The CDR3 reads CASMRSNQPQHF. The DNA for the CDR3 is TGTGCCAGCATGAGGAGCAATCAGCCCCAGCATTTT.

The chain employs TRBV14 and TRBJ1-5; no definite D call. CDR1 is SGHDN, CDR2 FVKESK, per germline. The CDR3 runs 13 residues. Trimming shortened V by 3 bases and J by 1 base, and 4 bases separated the two germline ends. CDR3 sequence reads: CASSQSSNQPQHF. The CDR3 coding sequence is TGTGCCAGCAGCCAGAGCAGCAATCAGCCCCAGCATTTT.

This chain connects TRBV7-2 to TRBJ2-1, with TRBD1 matching 10 bases. This CDR3 contains 13 residues. Germline CDR1 is SGHTA and CDR2 is FQGNSA. V was pared by 4 bases and J by 14 bases, with 8 bases of the junction left unmatched. CDR3 region: CASSSTRGTGEFF. The CDR3 bases are TGTGCCAGCAGCTCAACCCGCGGGACAGGGGAGTTCTTC.

This sequence joins TRBV30 and TRBJ2-7, with 8 bases lining up with TRBD1. The CDR3 is made up of 13 amino acids. V lost 2 bases, J lost 2 bases, and 2 bases stayed unmatched. The germline V gene has CDR1 GTSNPN and CDR2 SVGIG (reference sequence). CDR3: CAWSPDRAYEQYF. CDR3 coding DNA: TGTGCCTGGAGTCCGGACAGGGCCTACGAGCAGTACTTC.

V gene TRBV2 combines with J gene TRBJ1-1; D is undetermined. CDR1 SNHLY and CDR2 FYNNEI come from the germline V gene. Trimming shortened V by 8 bases and J by 0 bases, and 16 bases separated the two germline ends. The CDR3 runs to 15 residues. For the CDR3, the DNA is TGTGCCAGCGCCGACAAAGGAAGGATGAACACTGAAGCTTTCTTT. Its protein product is CASADKGRMNTEAFF.

This rearrangement joins TRBV18 to TRBJ2-7; D possibly corresponds to TRBD2 (5 bases). Trimming removed 8 bases at V and 2 bases at J, with 13 bases between. Germline loops: CDR1 KGHSH, CDR2 LQKENI. CDR3 length: 13 residues. CDR3 loop: CASAASGAYEQYF. In DNA form, the CDR3 reads TGTGCCAGCGCGGCAAGCGGTGCCTACGAGCAGTACTTC.

The V gene is TRBV24-1, the J gene TRBJ2-3; D perhaps matches TRBD1 (6 bases). Between the trimmed V and J ends, which lost 5 bases and 1 base, there was a span of 15 bases. The germline CDR1 and CDR2 sequences are KGHDR and SFDVKD. This CDR3 has 16 amino acids. The CDR3 nucleotides read TGTGCCACCAGTGTCCAGGGGACGTCGGGCACAGATACGCAGTATTTT. This gives the protein CATSVQGTSGTDTQYF.

DNA for the CDR3: TGTGCCAGTAGTATCTCCGGGACAGGGGGTGACGAGCAGTACTTC. Its translation is CASSISGTGGDEQYF. This chain uses TRBV19 with TRBJ2-7, with 11 nucleotides matching TRBD1. The germline V gene has CDR1 LNHDA and CDR2 SQIVND (reference sequence). J lost 5 bases, V lost 3 bases, and 6 bases had no gene match. CDR3 length: 15 residues. The full variable domain, completed using reference TRBV19 and TRBJ2-7, is DGGITQSPKYLFRKEGQNVTLSCEQNLNHDAMYWYRQDPGQGLRLIYYSQIVNDFQKGDIAEGYSVSREKKESFPLTVTSAQKNPTAFYLCASSISGTGGDEQYFGPGTRLTVT.

V and J are TRBV13 and TRBJ1-1; 7 nucleotides align to TRBD1. The CDR3 totals 15 residues. Unmatched junction bases numbered 12, after V lost 7 bases and J lost 4 bases. Per germline, CDR1 PRHDT and CDR2 FYEKMQ (reference sequence). DNA for the CDR3: TGTGCCAGCAAGCGACAGGGTGGGATGTCCACTGAAGCTTTCTTT. Protein sequence: CASKRQGGMSTEAFF.

The chain has TRBV2 and TRBJ2-3; 9 bases are shared with TRBD2. The junction had 7 bases not matched to a gene; V was cut back by 4 bases and J by 5 bases. The CDR3 covers 15 residues. CDR1 and CDR2 from the germline V gene are SNHLY and FYNNEI. The CDR3: CASSVAGGQVDTQYF. DNA for the CDR3: TGTGCCAGCAGTGTGGCGGGGGGGCAAGTAGATACGCAGTATTTT.

The chain joins TRBV10-3 to TRBJ2-1; tentatively, D is TRBD2 (6 bases). Trimming removed 4 bases at V and 8 bases at J, with 18 bases between. This CDR3 has 15 residues. CDR1 ENHRY and CDR2 SYGVKD come from the germline V gene. The CDR3 bases are TGTGCCATCAGTGGGGGGGACTGGGACTGGGATGAGCAGTTCTTC. Its translation is CAISGGDWDWDEQFF.

The J gene is TRBJ2-1, the V gene TRBV7-2; 10 bases line up with TRBD2. Trimming at V came to 1 base and at J to 10 bases, leaving 10 bases not matched to a gene. This CDR3 is built from 16 residues. Looked up from germline, CDR1 is SGHTA and CDR2 is FQGNSA. CDR3: CASSLDPSGRGGEQFF. DNA for the CDR3: TGTGCCAGCAGCTTAGACCCTAGCGGGAGAGGAGGAGAGCAGTTCTTC.

The chain employs TRBV7-9 and TRBJ2-2; a possible D gene is TRBD2 (7 bases). CDR1 SEHNR and CDR2 FQNEAQ come from the germline V gene (reference sequence). The CDR3 spans 14 residues. The V end lost 7 bases, the J end lost 4 bases, and 13 bases lay between the germline ends. The chain's CDR3 is CASTFGGLTGELFF. The CDR3 DNA follows: TGTGCCAGCACCTTCGGGGGGCTCACCGGGGAGCTGTTTTTT.

CDR3 amino acids: CATSDLGRQGGQETQYF. The CDR3 DNA follows: TGTGCCACCAGTGATTTAGGGCGACAGGGCGGGCAAGAGACCCAGTACTTC. J is TRBJ2-5 and V is TRBV24-1; 7 nucleotides align to TRBD1. This CDR3 comprises 17 residues. Germline CDR1 KGHDR, CDR2 SFDVKD. Germline trimming cut 1 base from V and 2 bases from J; bases unmatched to any gene: 9.

The V call is TRBV9, the J call TRBJ1-2; D gene ambiguous. V shed 4 bases and J shed 6 bases, with 13 bases lying between them. CDR3 length equals 13 residues. Germline CDR1 reads SGDLS; CDR2 reads YYNGEE. CDR3 loop: CASSPLTMDGYTF. Written as DNA, the CDR3 is TGTGCCAGCAGCCCACTCACTATGGATGGCTACACCTTC.

V gene TRBV7-3 combines with J gene TRBJ2-5; perhaps TRBD2 as D (6 bases). This CDR3 has 15 amino acids. Germline CDR1 reads SGHTA; CDR2 reads FQGTGA. Trimming pared 3 bases from V and 1 base from J, leaving 12 bases between. CDR3 sequence (DNA): TGTGCCAGCAGCTTGAACGCAGCGGGCCAAGAGACCCAGTACTTC. Encoded protein: CASSLNAAGQETQYF.

The DNA of the CDR3 is TGCGCCAGCAGCTTCGGACAGGGGGACGAGGTTAACTATGGCTACACCTTC. Its protein product is CASSFGQGDEVNYGYTF. V and J are TRBV5-1 and TRBJ1-2; TRBD1 matches 10 bases. Germline V lookup: CDR1 SGHRS, CDR2 YFSETQ. This CDR3 has 17 amino acids. The trim removed 2 bases at V and 1 base at J, leaving 8 bases unmatched.